Below, 26 T cell receptor beta chains from the same sample are listed, as sequenced in a study of T-cell reconstitution after alpha-beta-depleted transplantation in children. Unique molecular identifiers tagged the TCRbeta library. From the PCR reads, TCRdb called clonotypes with MiXCR, one entry per CDR3 protein. The sample holds around 440,000 distinct CDR3 sequences; around 15% are singletons and the top ten take roughly 29%. This material consisted of PBMCs, mostly from graft donor cells, taken 360 days after TCRalphabeta/CD19-depleted stem cell transplant. The receptor set was obtained from a boy in the first two years of life who had a stem cell transplant for Wiskott-Aldrich syndrome, so the T cells may come from the graft donor.

This clonotype was recorded at least ten times. This chain uses TRBV5-1 with TRBJ2-3, with D possibly being TRBD2 (6 bases). This CDR3 contains 14 residues. V was shortened by 6 bases and J by 2 bases, with 13 bases between the two germline ends. Per the germline V gene, CDR1 is SGHRS and CDR2 is YFSETQ. For the CDR3, the DNA is TGCGCCAGCACCCGGGACTTAAACACAGATACGCAGTATTTT. It yields the protein CASTRDLNTDTQYF.

The CDR3 region is CSARRGEGRETQYF. The CDR3 DNA reads TGCAGTGCCCGGAGGGGGGAGGGCCGGGAGACCCAGTACTTC. This chain links TRBV20-1 with TRBJ2-5; tentatively, D is TRBD2 (7 bases). Germline CDR1 and CDR2: DFQATT and SNEGSKA (reference sequence). This CDR3 is 14 amino acids long. V was cut by 6 bases and J by 5 bases, with 19 bases left in between.

In its sample, this clonotype was seen a few times. The chain links TRBV4-1 to TRBJ2-7; no firm D call. The V and J ends lost 4 bases and 6 bases respectively, with 7 bases between them. There are 11 residues in the CDR3. CDR1 MGHRA and CDR2 YSYEKL come from the germline V gene. CDR3 in amino acids: CASSRGPEQYF. CDR3 sequence (DNA): TGCGCCAGCAGCCGCGGACCCGAGCAGTACTTC.

The chain joins TRBV29-1 to TRBJ2-1; TRBD1 or TRBD2 may be the D gene (5 bases each). The germline V and J ends were trimmed by 5 bases and 15 bases, with 20 bases remaining between them. The CDR3 has 12 amino acids. Germline V gene lookup returns CDR1 SQVTM and CDR2 ANQGSEA. CDR3 loop: CSVCGTRVGRFF. The CDR3 nucleotides read TGCAGCGTTTGTGGGACGCGCGTCGGTAGGTTCTTC.

The sample holds a few counts of this clonotype. The chain carries TRBV7-8 and TRBJ2-1; D remains ambiguous. V dropped 2 bases and J dropped 6 bases, with 11 bases sitting between them. Germline loops: CDR1 SGHVS, CDR2 FQNEAQ. The CDR3 extends over 14 amino acids. CDR3 region: CASSLKGPSNEQFF. The CDR3 DNA reads TGTGCCAGCAGCTTAAAGGGCCCCAGCAATGAGCAGTTCTTC.

CDR3 loop: CSASGGYRETQYF. Here the CDR3 DNA reads TGCAGTGCTAGCGGGGGGTACCGGGAGACCCAGTACTTC. The chain couples TRBV20-1 to TRBJ2-5, with 7 bases fitting TRBD2. The CDR3 is 13 amino acids. V lost 3 bases and J lost 5; bases outside the gene matches: 6. CDR1 DFQATT and CDR2 SNEGSKA come from the germline V gene (reference sequence).

The chain combines TRBV20-1 with TRBJ1-1; 7 bases fit TRBD1. CDR3 length: 14 residues. J lost 0 bases, V lost 3 bases, and 4 bases had no gene match. Looked up from germline, CDR1 is DFQATT and CDR2 is SNEGSKA (reference sequence). Here the CDR3 DNA reads TGCAGTGCTAGTCCCAGGGGGATGAACACTGAAGCTTTCTTT. Amino acids: CSASPRGMNTEAFF.

The chain recombines TRBV12-3 or TRBV12-4 with TRBJ2-7, with D maybe TRBD1 (5 bases). Trimming shortened V by 3 bases and J by 7 bases, and 13 bases separated the two germline ends. The CDR3 contains 13 residues. The CDR3 loop is CASSFSRVGEQYF. The CDR3 nucleotides read TGTGCCAGCAGTTTTAGCAGGGTGGGAGAGCAGTACTTC.

The V gene is TRBV6-1, the J gene TRBJ2-1; maybe TRBD1 (6 bases). Germline V CDR1 and CDR2: MNHNS, SASEGT. The germline V and J ends were trimmed by 2 bases and 4 bases, with 12 bases remaining between them. The CDR3 contains 15 residues. The CDR3 loop reads CASSESRGRYNEQFF. The CDR3 DNA reads TGTGCCAGCAGTGAAAGCAGGGGTCGGTACAATGAGCAGTTCTTC.

The V call is TRBV6-1, the J call TRBJ2-2, with TRBD1 matching 7 bases. V trimming: 6 bases; J trimming: 6 bases; junction bases outside the gene matches: 13. Looked up from germline, CDR1 is MNHNS and CDR2 is SASEGT. CDR3 length: 16 amino acids. This chain's CDR3 is CASSSRQGRLPGELFF. The CDR3 DNA follows: TGTGCCAGCAGCTCACGACAGGGCAGACTTCCCGGGGAGCTGTTTTTT.

This clonotype has just a few counts. This rearrangement joins TRBV24-1 to TRBJ2-3; 12 bases fit TRBD2. The CDR3 has 14 residues. J lost 4 bases, V lost 6 bases, and 1 base had no gene match. CDR1 and CDR2 from the germline V gene are KGHDR and SFDVKD. The CDR3 DNA is TGTGCCACCAGTTCTAGCGGGAGGGCAGATACGCAGTATTTT. Amino acids: CATSSSGRADTQYF.

This clonotype was found a few times. The genes are TRBV7-9 and TRBJ2-5; unclear D gene. Germline V gene sequence: CDR1 SEHNR, CDR2 FQNEAQ (reference sequence). Trimming pared 4 bases from V and 8 bases from J, leaving 17 bases between. The CDR3 is 14 residues long. This CDR3 reads CASSSPGSPRTQYF. DNA for the CDR3: TGTGCCAGCAGCTCCCCAGGCTCCCCAAGAACCCAGTACTTC.

This chain uses TRBV20-1 with TRBJ2-1; D may correspond to TRBD1 or TRBD2 (6 bases each). This CDR3 has 11 amino acids. Germline lookup yields CDR1 DFQATT and CDR2 SNEGSKA (reference sequence). Trimming removed 6 bases from V and 10 bases from J, with 13 bases in between. In DNA, the CDR3 is TGCAGTGCACAGGGACTCTTCGAGCAGTTCTTC. This sequence encodes CSAQGLFEQFF.

This sequence joins TRBV18 and TRBJ2-2; D unresolved. Germline CDR1 reads KGHSH; CDR2 reads LQKENI. V dropped 4 bases and J dropped 1 base, with 19 bases sitting between them. The CDR3 loop spans 18 amino acids. CDR3 bases: TGTGCCAGCTCACTGCATCCCCGGTTGTGGGAGAACACCGGGGAGCTGTTTTTT. The encoded protein is CASSLHPRLWENTGELFF. The full variable domain, completed using reference TRBV18 and TRBJ2-2, is NAGVMQNPRHLVRRRGQEARLRCSPMKGHSHVYWYRQLPEEGLKFMVYLQKENIIDESGMPKERFSAEFPKEGPSILRIQQVVRGDSAAYFCASSLHPRLWENTGELFFGEGSRLTVL.

This clonotype was picked up many times. The chain couples TRBV4-1 to TRBJ2-5, with 9 bases lining up with TRBD1. Germline V gene data show CDR1 as MGHRA and CDR2 as YSYEKL. With 1 base clipped from V and 1 base from J, the junction kept 4 bases outside the gene matches. This CDR3 has 16 residues. This chain's CDR3 is CASSQGPGQGQETQYF. The CDR3 DNA sequence: TGCGCCAGCAGCCAAGGACCGGGACAGGGCCAAGAGACCCAGTACTTC.

There are a few counts of this clonotype. V usage is TRBV2 and J usage is TRBJ2-7; D call uncertain. The CDR3 is 13 residues long. Per germline, CDR1 SNHLY and CDR2 FYNNEI. V lost 6 bases to trimming and J lost 3 bases, with 12 bases between them. CDR3 nucleotides: TGTGCCAGCAGCCCCGACGCTTACTACGAGCAGTACTTC. Translation: CASSPDAYYEQYF. Full variable domain (outside the CDR3, taken from reference TRBV2 and TRBJ2-7): EPEVTQTPSHQVTQMGQEVILRCVPISNHLYFYWYRQILGQKVEFLVSFYNNEISEKSEIFDDQFSVERPDGSNFTLKIRSTKLEDSAMYFCASSPDAYYEQYFGPGTRLTVT.

The table lists this clonotype with a few counts. The rearrangement uses TRBV15 and TRBJ2-7; 9 positions match TRBD2. This CDR3 has 14 residues. V lost 2 bases and J lost 2; bases outside the gene matches: 1. Per germline, CDR1 LNHNV and CDR2 YYDKDF (reference sequence). The CDR3 reads CATSRLAGTYEQYF. DNA of the CDR3: TGTGCCACCAGCAGACTAGCGGGGACCTACGAGCAGTACTTC. Complete variable domain (other parts from reference TRBV15 and TRBJ2-7): DAMVIQNPRYQVTQFGKPVTLSCSQTLNHNVMYWYQQKSSQAPKLLFHYYDKDFNNEADTPDNFQSRRPNTSFCFLDIRSPGLGDTAMYLCATSRLAGTYEQYFGPGTRLTVT.

This clonotype was seen a few times. This sequence joins TRBV7-2 and TRBJ2-7; 7 bases agree with TRBD1. The CDR3 is 15 residues long. CDR1 is SGHTA, CDR2 FQGNSA, per germline. V gave up 4 bases and J gave up 6 bases; unmatched junction bases: 12. CDR3 sequence (DNA): TGTGCCAGCAGCTCTGGATCCTGGGACAGCCGCGAGCAGTACTTC. Amino acids: CASSSGSWDSREQYF.

This clonotype was counted ten times or more. A read error may account for a junction end that differs from germline. The chain has TRBV7-9 and TRBJ2-7; D remains unclear. CDR1 is SEHNR, CDR2 FQNEAQ, per germline (reference sequence). This CDR3 has 14 residues. CDR3 nucleotide sequence: TGTGCCAGCAGTTTAGGCCGAAGCTCCTACGAGCAGTACTTC. It is translated as CASSLGRSSYEQYF. The entire variable domain, with the rest obtained from reference TRBV7-9 and TRBJ2-7, is as follows: DTGVSQNPRHKITKRGQNVTFRCDPISEHNRLYWYRQTLGQGPEFLTYFQNEAQLEKSRLLSDRFSAERPKGSFSTLEIQRTEQGDSAMYLCASSLGRSSYEQYFGPGTRLTVT.

V gene TRBV20-1 combines with J gene TRBJ1-5, with D possibly being TRBD1 (5 bases). Germline CDR1 DFQATT, CDR2 SNEGSKA (reference sequence). This CDR3 is 13 amino acids long. Trimming shortened V by 1 base and J by 4 bases, and 8 bases separated the two germline ends. The CDR3 DNA reads TGCAGTGCTAGAGGACAGCTAAATCAGCCCCAGCATTTT. Encoded protein: CSARGQLNQPQHF.

The chain recombines TRBV3-1 with TRBJ2-2; TRBD2 matches at 8 bases. Germline loops: CDR1 LGHDT, CDR2 YNNKEL (reference sequence). The CDR3 covers 16 residues. V shed 2 bases, J shed 8 bases, and the junction held 10 bases outside the gene matches. The CDR3 here is CASSQRTSLRIGELFF. Written as DNA, the CDR3 is TGTGCCAGCAGCCAAAGGACTAGCCTAAGGATTGGGGAGCTGTTTTTT. Full variable domain (missing parts from reference TRBV3-1 and TRBJ2-2): DTAVSQTPKYLVTQMGNDKSIKCEQNLGHDTMYWYKQDSKKFLKIMFSYNNKELIINETVPNRFSPKSPDKAHLNLHINSLELGDSAVYFCASSQRTSLRIGELFFGEGSRLTVL.

This clonotype was picked up a small number of times. This chain joins TRBV28 and TRBJ2-3; 12 nucleotides match TRBD2. V was clipped by 4 bases and J by 11 bases; unmatched bases: 13. The CDR3 extends over 16 amino acids. In germline, CDR1 is MDHEN, CDR2 SYDVKM. CDR3 sequence reads: CASSSWTSGANKGQYF. The CDR3 DNA reads TGTGCCAGCAGTTCTTGGACTAGCGGGGCCAACAAGGGGCAGTATTTT.

This clonotype was observed a few times. The chain combines TRBV6-1 with TRBJ2-6, with TRBD2 as a possible D gene (6 bases). The CDR3 extends over 16 amino acids. V gave up 2 bases and J gave up 2 bases, with 10 bases separating them. Germline V gene sequence: CDR1 MNHNS, CDR2 SASEGT. This CDR3 is CASSEWRGPGANVLTF. The CDR3 bases are TGTGCCAGCAGTGAATGGAGGGGACCTGGGGCCAACGTCCTGACTTTC.

This clonotype has just a few counts. This sequence joins TRBV2 and TRBJ1-1; D possibly corresponds to TRBD1 (6 bases). V lost 8 bases, J lost 0 bases, and 16 bases lay in between. This CDR3 spans 15 amino acids. Germline CDR1 is SNHLY and CDR2 is FYNNEI. CDR3 amino acids: CASSPRGGMNTEAFF. CDR3 bases: TGTGCCAGCTCCCCCAGGGGAGGGATGAACACTGAAGCTTTCTTT. The full variable domain, with the rest looked up from reference TRBV2 and TRBJ1-1, is EPEVTQTPSHQVTQMGQEVILRCVPISNHLYFYWYRQILGQKVEFLVSFYNNEISEKSEIFDDQFSVERPDGSNFTLKIRSTKLEDSAMYFCASSPRGGMNTEAFFGQGTRLTVV.

The chain has TRBV7-9 and TRBJ2-2; D possibly uses TRBD1 or TRBD2 (6 bases each). V was shortened by 1 base and J by 1 base, with 10 bases between the two germline ends. Germline assignment: CDR1 SEHNR and CDR2 FQNEAQ (reference sequence). There are 16 residues in the CDR3. The CDR3, as DNA: TGTGCCAGCAGCTTAGGCGGGACAAAGAACACCGGGGAGCTGTTTTTT. Translation gives CASSLGGTKNTGELFF. The whole variable domain, filled in from reference TRBV7-9 and TRBJ2-2, reads DTGVSQNPRHKITKRGQNVTFRCDPISEHNRLYWYRQTLGQGPEFLTYFQNEAQLEKSRLLSDRFSAERPKGSFSTLEIQRTEQGDSAMYLCASSLGGTKNTGELFFGEGSRLTVL.

There are a few counts of this clonotype. The chain carries TRBV11-1 and TRBJ2-4, with D unclear. Trimming shortened V by 1 base and J by 4 bases, and 14 bases separated the two germline ends. Germline CDR1 SGHAT, CDR2 FQDESV (reference sequence). This CDR3 is built from 16 residues. CDR3 DNA sequence: TGTGCCAGCAGCTTAGATAGCACAGCCCCTAAAAACATTCAGTACTTC. Translated, it gives CASSLDSTAPKNIQYF.